The sample holds many counts of the clone carrying this T cell receptor (beta chain). These data belong to a study of neurological immune-mediated disorders. Synthesis of cDNA used 5'RACE (with 10-nucleotide random UMIs). TCRdb used MiXCR to reprocess the 5' RACE reads, holding one entry per CDR3 protein. The sample carries about 38,000 distinct CDR3 sequences, 11% recorded once. Time point indicated: technical triplicate 1. The CDR3 runs 13 residues. Germline V gene data show CDR1 as MNHEY and CDR2 as SVGEGT. The ends were cut back, 7 bases at V and 5 bases at J, with 15 bases in the middle. Specimen: PBMCs. The sequence was collected from a man between 60 and 75 years old with HTLV-1-associated myelopathy (HAM/TSP). V usage is TRBV6-2 or TRBV6-3 and J usage is TRBJ2-7; D not resolved. In DNA, the CDR3 is TGTGCCAGCACGGCCGACCTCGGCAACGAGCAGTACTTC. Translating gives CASTADLGNEQYF.